The 4 T cell receptor beta chains given below trace back to one sample, sequenced in a study of response to subunit inactivated influenza vaccine. TCRdb ran MiXCR on the RT-PCR reads and lists one entry per CDR3 protein. The sample holds about 650,000 distinct CDR3 sequences; around 13% are singletons and the top ten take 7.5% to 8%. The material was PBMCs from blood, obtained around two weeks before vaccination. The receptors derive from a man aged 50 or older who received an inactivated influenza vaccine.

The V gene is TRBV2, the J gene TRBJ1-2, with TRBD1 matching 7 bases. CDR3 length: 12 residues. Germline CDR1 reads SNHLY; CDR2 reads FYNNEI. The junction had 5 bases not matched to a gene; V was cut back by 6 bases and J by 7 bases. DNA for the CDR3: TGTGCCAGCAGACCAACAGGGGCTGGCTACACCTTC. Protein product: CASRPTGAGYTF.

This clonotype was detected only a few times. This chain links TRBV6-2 or TRBV6-3 with TRBJ2-7; D not certain. The germline CDR1 and CDR2 sequences are MNHEY and SVGEGT. The CDR3 has 15 residues. The V gene lost 2 bases and the J gene lost 0 bases, with 11 bases spanning the gap. CDR3 region: CASSYPQVFSYEQYF. Here the CDR3 DNA reads TGTGCCAGCAGTTACCCCCAGGTCTTCTCCTACGAGCAGTACTTC.

This clonotype was recorded at least ten times. The junction departs from germline at one end; a sequencing error may be responsible. The chain uses TRBV12-5 and TRBJ2-5; D may be TRBD2 (5 bases). CDR1 LGHNT and CDR2 FRNRAP come from the germline V gene. The CDR3 covers 12 residues. CDR3 nucleotide sequence: TGTGCTAGTGGTTTGGCACCAGGACTTCCCTCCTTC. Its translation is CASGLAPGLPSF.

This clonotype was observed a handful of times. This chain uses TRBV6-1 with TRBJ1-1; D may be TRBD1 (5 bases). This CDR3 region has 13 residues. V lost 3 bases and J lost 3, with 8 bases in between. Germline assignment: CDR1 MNHNS and CDR2 SASEGT. Written as DNA, the CDR3 is TGTGCCAGCAGTGAGGCCAGGGACACTGAAGCTTTCTTT. Translating gives CASSEARDTEAFF.